Listed below are T cell receptor beta chains from one sample, sequenced in a study of T-cell memory formation after mild COVID-19. Using its own MiXCR run on the 5' RACE reads, TCRdb lists one record per CDR3 protein. Of roughly 300,000 distinct CDR3 sequences in the sample, 7.5% to 9.5% are singletons; the top ten hold 22%. Sequencing was performed on PBMCs or a T cell subset sorted from them (not recorded which). These receptors came from a young man who had mild COVID-19 (a few samples of this study predate the infection). Cell type and time point are not known. Each CDR3 is given without its conserved first and last residue.

j_gene | v_gene | CDR3aa
TRBJ1-2 | TRBV5-4 | ASSFSRAAGYT
TRBJ2-1 | TRBV7-9 | ASSLHAGRNEQF
TRBJ2-3 | TRBV7-3 | ASSSGQTDTQY
TRBJ2-2 | TRBV2 | ASSEILGSGELF
TRBJ2-5 | TRBV9 | ASSGDGPRTQY
TRBJ2-3 | TRBV27 | AARSGGAADTQY
TRBJ1-4 | TRBV4-1 | ASSSFQGPIGEKLF
TRBJ1-1 | TRBV6-2/TRBV6-3 | ASSSSGLTGAF
TRBJ2-5 | TRBV5-1 | ASSSRQGLETQY
TRBJ1-4 | TRBV12-3/TRBV12-4 | ASSPLRQAPNEKLF
TRBJ1-1 | TRBV23-1 | ASSQSGTVNTEAF
TRBJ1-1 | TRBV12-3/TRBV12-4 | ASSAQGRGVLMNTEAF
TRBJ2-1 | TRBV4-2 | ASSQDTGGLQF
TRBJ2-3 | TRBV7-9 | ASSLAVGLAGDTQY
TRBJ2-5 | TRBV24-1 | ATSAPVQETQY
TRBJ2-3 | TRBV29-1 | SVAQIHFLSTDTQY
TRBJ1-5 | TRBV20-1 | SCGARGNQPQH
TRBJ1-4 | TRBV18 | ASSPSVGGVATNEKLF
TRBJ2-7 | TRBV4-3 | ASSQDTGTGTLLGYEQY
TRBJ2-1 | TRBV2 | ASSETGGTSSYNEQF
TRBJ1-1 | TRBV6-5 | ASSRRGGAGPEAF
TRBJ1-5 | TRBV3-2 | ASSHWSNQPQH
TRBJ2-3 | TRBV27 | ASSTSGPTKDTQY
TRBJ1-3 | TRBV6-6 | ASSYQGAGPGNTIY
TRBJ2-3 | TRBV5-1 | ASSLASGGVDTQY
TRBJ1-2 | TRBV24-1 | ATRGNEDGYT
TRBJ1-2 | TRBV18 | ASSPFAANYGYT
TRBJ1-1 | TRBV5-1 | ASSFNTEAF
TRBJ2-7 | TRBV6-1 | ASRPPGGYEQY
TRBJ2-3 | TRBV4-2 | ASSQPGTSGGSSTDTQY
TRBJ1-1 | TRBV4-3 | ASSQVRGGDMPF